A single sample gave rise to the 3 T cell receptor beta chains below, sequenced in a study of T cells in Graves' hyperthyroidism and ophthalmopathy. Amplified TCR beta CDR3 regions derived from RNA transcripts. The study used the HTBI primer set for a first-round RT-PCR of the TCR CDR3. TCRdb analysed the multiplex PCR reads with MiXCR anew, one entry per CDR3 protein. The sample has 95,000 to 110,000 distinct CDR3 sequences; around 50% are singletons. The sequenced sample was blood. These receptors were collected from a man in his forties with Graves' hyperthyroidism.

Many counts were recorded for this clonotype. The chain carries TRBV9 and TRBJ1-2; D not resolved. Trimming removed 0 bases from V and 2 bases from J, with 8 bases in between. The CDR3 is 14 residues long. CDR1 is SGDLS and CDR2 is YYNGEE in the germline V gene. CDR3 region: CASSVDEVNYGYTF. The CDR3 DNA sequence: TGTGCCAGCAGCGTAGACGAGGTCAACTATGGCTACACCTTC.

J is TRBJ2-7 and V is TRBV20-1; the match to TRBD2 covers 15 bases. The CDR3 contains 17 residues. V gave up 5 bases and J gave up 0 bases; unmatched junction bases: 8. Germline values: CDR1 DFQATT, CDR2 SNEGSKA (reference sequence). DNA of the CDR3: TGCAGTGCTTACGCCGGGACTAGCGGGGGGAGCTCCTACGAGCAGTACTTC. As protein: CSAYAGTSGGSSYEQYF.

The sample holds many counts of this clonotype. The CDR3 DNA follows: TGTGCCATCAGTGATCGAGGGACTACCTCTAGCCGGCAGTACTTC. Its protein is CAISDRGTTSSRQYF. The chain joins TRBV10-3 to TRBJ2-7, with TRBD2 matching over 7 bases. Germline trimming cut 3 bases from V and 9 bases from J; bases unmatched to any gene: 14. Germline assignment: CDR1 ENHRY and CDR2 SYGVKD. The CDR3 contains 15 residues.